This T cell receptor (beta chain) derives from a study of blood T cells in healthy people across ages (dated by TCRdb to between 2014 and 2017). Broadly, across the study: Template switching captured roughly one uniquely barcoded TCR beta cDNA molecule per two T cells in model experiments. Using deep sequencing normalized with unique cDNA molecular identifiers, the study measured how TCR beta repertoire diversity changes with age. The donors were divided into four age groups: young (average around 15 years), middle-aged (about 39), aged (roughly 60) and long-lived (nearly 85). Using the same blood draw, the study looked at two additional independent replicas of 1 million unique cDNA reads for two donors, one aged 18 to 30 and the other aged 80 or older.

The germline V gene specifies SGDLS as CDR1 and YYNGEE as CDR2. CDR3 length: 13 amino acids, cysteine to phenylalanine. Only CDR3 DNA remains: 39 bases, in frame from the first base. Study-level results and caveats: As age increased, observed TCR beta diversity per million T cells dropped in a roughly linear way, and a significant reduction was already evident by age about 36. Because the CMV infection status of the donors was unknown, age-related changes in expanded clonotypes may potentially have been confounded. Since profiling was done on bulk unsorted PBMCs, naive and antigen-experienced compartments could not be conclusively compared. There was a strong correlation between observed TCR beta diversity and the percentage of naive T cells measured by flow cytometry. The long-lived group showed more naive CD4+ T cells, fewer expanded clones and increased TCR diversity than the aged group, suggesting age selection. Estimates of total diversity based on one million sequenced T cells were considered lower bounds and underestimates.

Systemically healthy Caucasian individuals from Russia, some 36 in total and aged roughly 6 to 95 years, were included as donors. Each donor gave 8 to 10 milliliters of peripheral blood, drawn into EDTA-treated Vacutainer tubes. Ficoll-Paque density-gradient centrifugation was used to isolate PBMCs, with at least 7 million per sample. Total RNA was extracted from PBMCs with Trizol reagent, with at least 5 micrograms obtained per sample. For every donor, flow cytometry on a PBMC aliquot measured the percentage of naive CD45RAhigh/CD27high T cells. Library preparation was by 5' RACE. Data came from an Illumina HiSeq 2500. A second about 7 to 11 cycle PCR used a sample-barcoded 5' primer and a J-beta primer mix. A unique molecular identifier was introduced onto each TCR beta cDNA molecule by a template-switch 5' adaptor carrying 12 random nucleotides. At least 2.5 million CDR3-containing paired-end reads were obtained from each sample. First-strand cDNA was synthesized from all RNA with the Mint cDNA synthesis kit, primed by a TRBC-specific oligonucleotide. Following uracil-DNA glycosylase treatment, a first 18-cycle PCR with universal primers M1SS and BC2_uni_R was performed on all cDNA. In the original analysis: Normalization of each sample was performed by random selection of 1 million high-quality reads, each carrying a distinct molecular identifier. Instead of being binned into consensus sequences, reads that shared molecular identifiers were thrown out. MiTCR, run with a Q25 quality threshold and the strictest error-elimination algorithm, handled CDR3 identification, clonotype clustering and error correction. A nonparametric unseen species model with Euler transformation was used to estimate a lower bound on total TCR beta diversity. TCRdb ran its own pipeline on the public reads, namely fastp trimming at Q25 and MiXCR clone calling, and kept in-frame beta chains. Rows with a matching CDR3 protein are joined into one entry that keeps the most common DNA and genes. TCRdb's processing, not the study's, gives the V and J calls here. This sample comprises over 700,000 distinct CDR3 sequences, approximately 25% of them detected only once. The leading ten clones occupy 9.4% of the sample.

With regard to this clonotype: What this receptor recognizes is not known. One end of the junction is discordant with germline, which a read error may explain.

This sample was shared with a second study, whose subject was T cells of mothers and their children. As the second paper documents: Nine systemically healthy Caucasian individuals, comprising three mothers and their six children, were included as donors. cDNA synthesis used all of the extracted RNA, with 1.5 ug of RNA in each 15 ul reaction. Sample barcodes and 2-4 random nucleotides were added via the M1S primer in the second PCR. Each mother yielded over 9.5 million TCR beta CDR3 reads and each child 2.5 million to 3.5 million reads. TCR recombination output is similarly shaped by thymic selection in related and unrelated pairs, with a minor effect exerted by inherited differences. Normalized repertoire overlap in related mother-child pairs was always slightly higher than in unrelated mother-child pairs, but the difference was never significant. No persistent microchimeric T cell clones were detected, at a sensitivity of approximately 100 clones per million clonotypes. To look for features that set related mother-child pairs apart from unrelated individuals, the researchers ran deep NGS to compare the TCR beta repertoires of mothers and children. Mothers averaged roughly 40 +/- 4 years of age and children averaged about 12 +/- 4 years. After adapter ligation with NEBNext reagents, the libraries were sequenced on Illumina HiSeq 2000 with 100+100 nt paired-end reads. To prevent cross-contamination, the mother and child libraries were prepared one month apart and sequenced in separate runs. For each donor, somewhere between roughly 450,000 and 2,000,000 distinct TCR beta clonotypes were identified. Naive TCR beta clonotypes were estimated from low-frequency clonotypes matched to each donor's FACS-determined naive share, without sorting.

This chain joins TRBV9 to TRBJ1-1; the D gene remains uncertain. The sample was blood. The clonotype was recovered from a boy aged 5-17 years in good health. The DNA reads as follows: TGTGCCAGCAGCAACTCGCCGGGGAACGAAGCCTTCTTT. The encoded protein is CASSNSPGNEAFF.